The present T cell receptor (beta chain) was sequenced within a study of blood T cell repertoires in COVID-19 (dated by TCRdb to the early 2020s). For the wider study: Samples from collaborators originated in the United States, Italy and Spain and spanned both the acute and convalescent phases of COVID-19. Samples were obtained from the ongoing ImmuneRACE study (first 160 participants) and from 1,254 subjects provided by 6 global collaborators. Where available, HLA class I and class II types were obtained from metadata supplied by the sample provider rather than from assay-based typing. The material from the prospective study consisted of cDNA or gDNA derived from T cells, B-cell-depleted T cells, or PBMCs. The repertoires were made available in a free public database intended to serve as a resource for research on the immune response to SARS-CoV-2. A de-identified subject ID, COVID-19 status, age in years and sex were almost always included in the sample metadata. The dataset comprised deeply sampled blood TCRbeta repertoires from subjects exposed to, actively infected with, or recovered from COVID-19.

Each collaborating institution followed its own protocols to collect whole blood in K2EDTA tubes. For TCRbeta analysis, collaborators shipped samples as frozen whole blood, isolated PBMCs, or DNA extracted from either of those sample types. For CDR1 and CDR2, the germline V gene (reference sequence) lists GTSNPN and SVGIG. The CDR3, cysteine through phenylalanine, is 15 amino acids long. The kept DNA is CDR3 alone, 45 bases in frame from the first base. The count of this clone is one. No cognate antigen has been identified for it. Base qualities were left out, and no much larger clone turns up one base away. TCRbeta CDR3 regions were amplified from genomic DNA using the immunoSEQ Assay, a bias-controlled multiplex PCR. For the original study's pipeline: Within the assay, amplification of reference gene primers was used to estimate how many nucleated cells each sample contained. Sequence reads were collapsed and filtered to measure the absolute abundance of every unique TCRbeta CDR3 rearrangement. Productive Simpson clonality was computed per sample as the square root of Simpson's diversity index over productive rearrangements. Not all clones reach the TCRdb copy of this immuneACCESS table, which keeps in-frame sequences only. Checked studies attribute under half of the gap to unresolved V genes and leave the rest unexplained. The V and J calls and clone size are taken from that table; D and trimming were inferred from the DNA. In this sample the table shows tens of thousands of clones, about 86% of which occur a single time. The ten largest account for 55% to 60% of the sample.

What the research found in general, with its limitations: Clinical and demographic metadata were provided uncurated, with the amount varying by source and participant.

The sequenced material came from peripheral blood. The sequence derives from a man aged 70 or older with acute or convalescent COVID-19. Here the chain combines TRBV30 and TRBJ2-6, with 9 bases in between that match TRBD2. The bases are TGTGCTAGCCCGGCGGGAGGGTCTGGGGCCAACGTCCTGACTTTC. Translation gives CASPAGGSGANVLTF.